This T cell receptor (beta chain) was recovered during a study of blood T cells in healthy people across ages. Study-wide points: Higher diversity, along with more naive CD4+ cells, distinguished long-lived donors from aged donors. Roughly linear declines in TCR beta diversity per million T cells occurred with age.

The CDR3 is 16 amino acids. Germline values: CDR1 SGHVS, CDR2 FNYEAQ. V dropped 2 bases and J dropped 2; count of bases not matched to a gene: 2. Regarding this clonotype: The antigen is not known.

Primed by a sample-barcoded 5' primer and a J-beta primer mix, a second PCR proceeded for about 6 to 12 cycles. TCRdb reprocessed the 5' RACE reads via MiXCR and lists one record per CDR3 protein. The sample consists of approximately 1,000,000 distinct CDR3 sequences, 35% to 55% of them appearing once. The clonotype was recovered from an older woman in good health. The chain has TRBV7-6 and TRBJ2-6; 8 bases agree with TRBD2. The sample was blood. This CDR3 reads CASSLLTSAGANVLTF. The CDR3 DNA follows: TGTGCCAGCAGCTTACTGACTAGCGCTGGGGCCAACGTCCTGACTTTC. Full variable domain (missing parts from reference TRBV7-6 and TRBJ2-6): GAGVSQSPRYKVTKRGQDVALRCDPISGHVSLYWYRQALGQGPEFLTYFNYEAQQDKSGLPNDRFSAERPEGSISTLTIQRTEQRDSAMYRCASSLLTSAGANVLTFGAGSRLTVL.